This T cell receptor beta chain was observed in a study of control samples from healthy donors and cancer patients. Sequencing was performed with immunoSEQ multiplex PCR; in TCRdb, only in-frame clones are kept and a portion is missing. The table has some 120,000 clones, 90% seen once; the top ten hold 2% to 2.5%. The clonotype comes from a man between 18 and 35 years old in good health. Input material: blood.

The CDR3: CASTLIPRPVTEAFF. The CDR3 nucleotides read TGTGCCAGCACCCTGATCCCCCGGCCCGTCACTGAAGCTTTCTTT. The V and J genes are TRBV11-2 and TRBJ1-1; D ambiguous. This CDR3 comprises 15 residues. Trimming took 7 bases from V and 4 from J, leaving 19 bases between them. Germline lookup yields CDR1 SGHAT and CDR2 FQNNGV.